This T cell receptor (beta chain) appears in the sequencing data of a study of CD8 T cells in ankylosing spondylitis. TCRdb re-called the 5' RACE reads with MiXCR, one entry per CDR3 protein. The sample lists about 330,000 distinct CDR3 sequences; roughly 8% were seen once. Germline CDR1 reads SEHNR; CDR2 reads FQNEAQ (reference sequence). This CDR3 comprises 13 residues. Between the trimmed V and J ends, which lost 1 base and 4 bases, there was a span of 7 bases. General observations from the study: A motif of 7 to 9 highly homologous TCR beta variants was seen as apparently characteristic of ankylosing spondylitis blood.

In the case of this clonotype: The antigen is undetermined.

Material: blood, either unsorted or a sorted T cell fraction (not recorded which). This TCR came from a male donor with ankylosing spondylitis. The gene calls are TRBV7-9 and TRBJ1-2, with D unresolved. In DNA form, the CDR3 reads TGTGCCAGCAGCTTAGGACGGATCTATGGCTACACCTTC. Its translation is CASSLGRIYGYTF.